The clone carrying this T cell receptor beta chain was seen many times. Its antigen is still unknown. These data are taken from a study of neurological immune-mediated disorders. Overall study results and limits: HTLV-1-associated myelopathy showed the most TCR clonal expansion; multiple sclerosis the least, below healthy controls. Across subjects, expanded clones had no CDR3 amino acid sequences in common, pointing to private repertoires in all groups.

CDR1 and CDR2 (germline): SNHLY, FYNNEI. The CDR3 length is 15 residues. V lost 2 bases and J lost 5, with 16 bases in between. 5'RACE employing 10-nucleotide random UMIs yielded the cDNA. TCRdb ran MiXCR on the 5' RACE reads and lists one entry per CDR3 protein. The repertoire includes approximately 40,000 distinct CDR3 sequences, about a tenth of them detected once, and about 7% sits in the top ten. Unsorted libraries were generated from 2 million PBMCs held at -80 degrees C. V gene TRBV2 combines with J gene TRBJ2-7; D may correspond to TRBD1 or TRBD2 (6 bases each). The material sequenced was PBMCs. The source of this sequence is a woman in her thirties with HTLV-1-associated myelopathy (HAM/TSP). The DNA for the CDR3 is TGTGCCAGCAGTGAAAGGGGGGCCCGGGTCAACGAGCAGTACTTC. Its translation is CASSERGARVNEQYF. The variable domain in full, completed from reference TRBV2 and TRBJ2-7, reads EPEVTQTPSHQVTQMGQEVILRCVPISNHLYFYWYRQILGQKVEFLVSFYNNEISEKSEIFDDQFSVERPDGSNFTLKIRSTKLEDSAMYFCASSERGARVNEQYFGPGTRLTVT.